Listed here is a single T cell receptor beta chain. Using immunoSEQ multiplex PCR, the repertoire was profiled, and TCRdb retains in-frame clones only, with some absent. In the table there are about 330,000 clones, approximately 84% of which are singletons. Participant reports of clinical history set cohort assignment. The data stem from a study of blood T cell repertoires in COVID-19. On the study more broadly: Samples representing acute and convalescent COVID-19 were sourced from the United States, Italy and Spain.

The CDR3 runs to 13 residues. CDR1 LNHDA and CDR2 SQIVND come from the germline V gene (reference sequence). With 6 bases removed from V and 3 bases from J, the gap between germline ends came to 9 bases. The TCR was taken from a woman aged 18 to 35 who had recovered from COVID-19. The chain carries TRBV19 and TRBJ2-4; D might be TRBD2 (6 bases). The sample comprised PBMCs or T cells enriched from blood (not recorded which). In DNA, the CDR3 is TGTGCCAGTAGCCGACTAGACAAAAACATTCAGTACTTC. Translated, it gives CASSRLDKNIQYF. Complete variable domain (other parts from reference TRBV19 and TRBJ2-4): DGGITQSPKYLFRKEGQNVTLSCEQNLNHDAMYWYRQDPGQGLRLIYYSQIVNDFQKGDIAEGYSVSREKKESFPLTVTSAQKNPTAFYLCASSRLDKNIQYFGAGTRLSVL.